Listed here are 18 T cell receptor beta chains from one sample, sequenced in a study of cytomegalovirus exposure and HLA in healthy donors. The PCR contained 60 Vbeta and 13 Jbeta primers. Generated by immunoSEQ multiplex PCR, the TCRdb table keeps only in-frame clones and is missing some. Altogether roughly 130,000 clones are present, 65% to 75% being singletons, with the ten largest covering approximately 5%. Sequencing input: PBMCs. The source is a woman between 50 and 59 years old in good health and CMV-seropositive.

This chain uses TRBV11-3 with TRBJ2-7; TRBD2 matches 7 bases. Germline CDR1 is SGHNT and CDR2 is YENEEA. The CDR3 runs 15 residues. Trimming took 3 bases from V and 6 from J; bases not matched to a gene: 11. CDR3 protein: CASSFPGLGTAEQYF. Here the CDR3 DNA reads TGTGCCAGCAGCTTTCCAGGACTAGGCACCGCCGAGCAGTACTTC.

CDR3 sequence: CASSEGAVARRDQPQHF. CDR3 coding DNA: TGTGCCAGCAGTGAAGGAGCGGTGGCACGCCGGGATCAGCCCCAGCATTTT. V usage is TRBV6-1 and J usage is TRBJ1-5; D gene uncertain. CDR3 length equals 17 residues. Deletions cut 1 base from V and 5 bases from J, with 18 bases between. The germline gives CDR1 MNHNS, CDR2 SASEGT.

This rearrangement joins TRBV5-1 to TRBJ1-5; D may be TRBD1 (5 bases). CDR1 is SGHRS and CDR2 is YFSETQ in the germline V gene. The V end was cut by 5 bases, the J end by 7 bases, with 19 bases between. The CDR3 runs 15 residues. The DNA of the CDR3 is TGCGCCAGCAGTTTAAGCACGGGGGTCGGACAGCCCCAGCATTTT. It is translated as CASSLSTGVGQPQHF.

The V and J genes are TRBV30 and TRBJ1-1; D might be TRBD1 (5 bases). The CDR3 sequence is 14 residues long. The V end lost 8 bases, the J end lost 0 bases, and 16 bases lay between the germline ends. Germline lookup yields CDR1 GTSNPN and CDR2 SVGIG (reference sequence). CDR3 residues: CAGGDRFMNTEAFF. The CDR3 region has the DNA TGTGCCGGAGGGGACCGTTTTATGAACACTGAAGCTTTCTTT.

CDR3 DNA: TGTGCCAGCAGCTTACCCCGGGACAGCTGGGGCTACACCTTC. Translated: CASSLPRDSWGYTF. The chain uses TRBV7-9 and TRBJ1-2; 7 nucleotides align to TRBD1. V lost 2 bases to trimming and J lost 8 bases; unmatched junction nucleotides: 8. Germline V gives CDR1 SEHNR, CDR2 FQNEAQ (reference sequence). The CDR3 covers 14 residues.

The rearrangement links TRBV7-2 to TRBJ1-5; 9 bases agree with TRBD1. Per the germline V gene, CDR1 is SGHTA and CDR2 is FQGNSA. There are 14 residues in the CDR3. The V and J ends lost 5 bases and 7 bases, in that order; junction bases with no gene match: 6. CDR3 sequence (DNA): TGTGCCAGCAGCCGGACAGGGGTGGGACAGCCCCAGCATTTT. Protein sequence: CASSRTGVGQPQHF. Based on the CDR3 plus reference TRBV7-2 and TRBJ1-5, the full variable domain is GAGVSQSPSNKVTEKGKDVELRCDPISGHTALYWYRQSLGQGLEFLIYFQGNSAPDKSGLPSDRFSAERTGGSVSTLTIQRTQQEDSAVYLCASSRTGVGQPQHFGDGTRLSIL.

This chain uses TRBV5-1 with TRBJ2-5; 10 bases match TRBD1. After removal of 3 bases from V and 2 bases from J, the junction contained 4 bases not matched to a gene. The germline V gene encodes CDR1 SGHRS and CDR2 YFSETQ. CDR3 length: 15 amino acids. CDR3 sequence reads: CASSWLGQGQETQYF. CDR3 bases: TGCGCCAGCAGCTGGTTGGGACAGGGGCAAGAGACCCAGTACTTC.

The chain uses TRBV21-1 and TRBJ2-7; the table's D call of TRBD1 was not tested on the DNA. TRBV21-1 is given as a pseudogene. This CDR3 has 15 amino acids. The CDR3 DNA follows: TGTGCCAGCAGCGCGACGCAGGTCGAGTCCTACGAGCAGTACTTC. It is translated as CASSATQVESYEQYF.

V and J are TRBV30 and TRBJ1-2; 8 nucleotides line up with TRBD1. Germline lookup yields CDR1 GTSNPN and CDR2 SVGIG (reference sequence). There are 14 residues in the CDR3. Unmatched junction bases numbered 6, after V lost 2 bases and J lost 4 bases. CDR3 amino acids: CAWSRQGARYGYTF. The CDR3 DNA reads TGTGCCTGGAGTCGCCAGGGGGCCCGCTATGGCTACACCTTC.

This chain's CDR3 is CAWSPGLAYEQYF. The CDR3 nucleotides read TGTGCCTGGTCACCGGGACTAGCCTACGAGCAGTACTTC. The rearrangement uses TRBV30 and TRBJ2-7; 8 positions match TRBD2. From germline, CDR1 is GTSNPN and CDR2 SVGIG (reference sequence). This CDR3 comprises 13 residues. Germline trimming cut 5 bases from V and 2 bases from J; bases unmatched to any gene: 5.

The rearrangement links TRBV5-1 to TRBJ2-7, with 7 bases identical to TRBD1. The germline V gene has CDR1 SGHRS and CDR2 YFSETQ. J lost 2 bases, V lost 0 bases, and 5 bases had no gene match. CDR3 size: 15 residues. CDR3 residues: CASSLVAGGPYEQYF. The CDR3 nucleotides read TGCGCCAGCAGCTTGGTGGCAGGGGGTCCCTACGAGCAGTACTTC. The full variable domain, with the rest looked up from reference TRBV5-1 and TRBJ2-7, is KAGVTQTPRYLIKTRGQQVTLSCSPISGHRSVSWYQQTPGQGLQFLFEYFSETQRNKGNFPGRFSGRQFSNSRSEMNVSTLELGDSALYLCASSLVAGGPYEQYFGPGTRLTVT.

The CDR3 sequence is CASSVENRGRGLDTQYF. The CDR3, as DNA: TGTGCCAGCAGTGTGGAGAACAGGGGGCGCGGACTAGATACGCAGTATTTT. The chain uses TRBV6-1 and TRBJ2-3, with TRBD1 matching over 9 bases. Trimming at V came to 4 bases and at J to 5 bases, leaving 13 bases not matched to a gene. This CDR3 comprises 17 residues. CDR1 and CDR2 from the germline V gene are MNHNS and SASEGT.

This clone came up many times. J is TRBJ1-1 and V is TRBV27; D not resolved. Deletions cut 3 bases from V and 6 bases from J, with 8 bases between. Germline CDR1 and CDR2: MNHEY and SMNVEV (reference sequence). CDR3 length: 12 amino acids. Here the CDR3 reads CASSFGSSEAFF. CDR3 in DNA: TGTGCCAGCAGTTTCGGTTCTTCTGAAGCTTTCTTT.

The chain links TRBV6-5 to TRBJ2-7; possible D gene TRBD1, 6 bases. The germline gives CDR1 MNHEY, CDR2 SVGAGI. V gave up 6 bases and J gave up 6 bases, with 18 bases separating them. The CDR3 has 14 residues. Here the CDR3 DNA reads TGTGCCAGCAGACCCCCCGGGACAATTGGCGAGCAGTACTTC. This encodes CASRPPGTIGEQYF.

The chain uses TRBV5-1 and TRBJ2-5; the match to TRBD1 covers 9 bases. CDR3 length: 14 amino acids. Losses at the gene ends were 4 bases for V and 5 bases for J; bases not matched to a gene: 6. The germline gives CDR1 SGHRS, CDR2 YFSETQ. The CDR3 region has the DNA TGCGCCAGCAGCCCGGGACAGGGAGATGAGACCCAGTACTTC. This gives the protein CASSPGQGDETQYF. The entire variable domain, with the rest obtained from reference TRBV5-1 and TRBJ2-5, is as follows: KAGVTQTPRYLIKTRGQQVTLSCSPISGHRSVSWYQQTPGQGLQFLFEYFSETQRNKGNFPGRFSGRQFSNSRSEMNVSTLELGDSALYLCASSPGQGDETQYFGPGTRLLVL.

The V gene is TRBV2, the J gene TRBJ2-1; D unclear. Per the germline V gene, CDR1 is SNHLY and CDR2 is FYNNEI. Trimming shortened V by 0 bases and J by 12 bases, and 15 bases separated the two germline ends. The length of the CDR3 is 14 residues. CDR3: CASSEALQASGQFF. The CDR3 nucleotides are TGTGCCAGCAGTGAAGCGCTTCAGGCTTCTGGGCAGTTCTTC.

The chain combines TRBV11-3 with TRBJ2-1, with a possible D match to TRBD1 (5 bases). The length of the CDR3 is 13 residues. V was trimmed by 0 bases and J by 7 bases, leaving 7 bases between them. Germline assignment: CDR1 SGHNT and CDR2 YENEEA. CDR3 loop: CASSLEGVNEQFF. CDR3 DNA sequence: TGTGCCAGCAGCTTAGAAGGGGTGAATGAGCAGTTCTTC.

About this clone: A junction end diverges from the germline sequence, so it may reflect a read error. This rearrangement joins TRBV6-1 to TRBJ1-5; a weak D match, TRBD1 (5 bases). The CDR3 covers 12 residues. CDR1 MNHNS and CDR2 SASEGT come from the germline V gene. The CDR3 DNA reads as TGTGCCGGCAGGGCAGGCAATCAGCCCCAGCATTTT. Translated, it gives CAGRAGNQPQHF.